This paragraph covers one T cell receptor beta chain sequence. A junction end diverges from the germline sequence, so it may reflect a read error. Primers included in the PCR were 60 Vbeta and 13 Jbeta primers. Some clones are missing from TCRdb's copy, which holds only in-frame ones; the method was immunoSEQ multiplex PCR. The sample lists about 130,000 clones; 77% were seen once. The data stem from a study of cytomegalovirus exposure and HLA in healthy donors. The sample consisted of PBMCs. This TCR was recovered from a male donor in good health and CMV-seropositive.

CDR3 DNA: TGTGCCAGCAGTTTAAACAGGGAACAAAACAGTCAGTACTTC. Its translation: CASSLNREQNSQYF. This rearrangement joins TRBV27 to TRBJ2-4; a possible D gene is TRBD1 (6 bases). The germline CDR1 and CDR2 sequences are MNHEY and SMNVEV (reference sequence). The CDR3 length is 14 residues.